This note documents a single TCR beta chain sequence. The assay was immunoSEQ multiplex PCR, and TCRdb's table has in-frame clones only and misses some. The repertoire holds more than 2 million clones, with approximately 94% as singletons. This sample is part of a study of shared clonotypes between healthy human individuals. Naive CD8 cells were CD45RO-negative, positively selected for CCR7, excluding terminally differentiated effector memory CD45RA+ cells. The CDR3 loop spans 14 amino acids. The germline V gene has CDR1 SEHNR and CDR2 FQNEAQ (reference sequence). V was clipped by 2 bases and J by 3 bases, with 7 bases between them.

The TCR originated in a man between 18 and 29 years old in good health. The sequencing input was naive CD8+ T cells sorted from blood. The rearrangement links TRBV7-9 to TRBJ2-2; weak D call: TRBD2 (5 bases). CDR3 residues: CASSLHGDTGELFF. The CDR3, as DNA: TGTGCCAGCAGCTTACACGGGGACACCGGGGAGCTGTTTTTT.